The source of this TCR beta chain is a study of T-cell reconstitution after alpha-beta-depleted transplantation in children. Trimming took 0 bases from V and 4 from J, leaving 12 bases between them. Germline loops: CDR1 DFQATT, CDR2 SNEGSKA (reference sequence). There are 14 residues in the CDR3. The TCRbeta library was prepared with unique molecular identifiers. One entry per CDR3 protein results from TCRdb running MiXCR on the PCR reads. The table records about 440,000 distinct CDR3 sequences, over 40% of them present only once. The J gene is TRBJ2-5, the V gene TRBV20-1; a possible D gene is TRBD1 (6 bases). The sequenced sample was PBMCs, obtained before TCRalphabeta/CD19-depleted stem cell transplant. This TCR came from a girl aged 2 to 9 with aplastic anemia, due to receive a stem cell transplant. The CDR3 reads CSARDLQGSETQYF. The CDR3 DNA is TGCAGTGCTAGAGATCTTCAGGGGTCAGAGACCCAGTACTTC.